This T cell receptor (beta chain) was sequenced during a study of regulatory T cells in long-lasting Graves disease. Specified time point: newly diagnosed GD, antithyroid drugs for less than 3 months. The TCR library was prepared using RNA isolated from PBMCs. Arm-PCR with iRepertoire HTBI primers amplified the CDR3 regions for these TCR beta libraries. In the original workflow: Taken together, the samples had 60 or so TRBV and roughly 14 TRBJ segments identified. TCRdb called the multiplex PCR reads again in MiXCR, with one record for every CDR3 protein. What appears here as the V and J calls and clone size reflects TCRdb's work, not the paper's. The table has fewer than 350,000 distinct CDR3 sequences, 15% to 20% seen once. The CDR3 runs to 13 residues. Study-wide results and caveats: Newly diagnosed patients shared about a thousand public clonotypes; persistent patients shared around 2,500.

With respect to this clonotype: No antigen is known for it. One end of the junction is discordant with germline, which a read error may explain.

The TCR sequence derives from a female donor with Graves disease. Sequencing used peripheral blood mononuclear cells (PBMCs), obtained at new diagnosis, from a patient treated with antithyroid drugs. The chain has TRBV12-3 or TRBV12-4 and TRBJ2-1; D uncertain. CDR3 bases: TGTGCCAGCAGCCTGTGGAAGGCCAATGGGCAGTTCTTC. It codes for CASSLWKANGQFF.